A few counts support the clone carrying this T cell receptor beta chain. Antigen unknown. This PCR relied on a set of 60 Vbeta primers and 13 Jbeta primers. Clones were sequenced by immunoSEQ multiplex PCR, and TCRdb holds only the in-frame ones, with some missing. The sample includes 180,000 or so clones, 60% to 85% seen only once; the top ten take less than 0.9%. Deletions cut 7 bases from V and 10 bases from J, with 11 bases between. The CDR3 is 11 residues long. These data originate in a study of cytomegalovirus exposure and HLA in healthy donors. Study-wide results and limits: Earlier analysis looked at TCR beta V segments, and most were productive about 90% or about 30% of the time. Some 150 TCR beta chains were listed as cytomegalovirus-associated. A link between a missense DCLRE1C variant and TCR beta V- and J-gene trimming emerged from a later analysis.

This clonotype originated in a female donor in good health and CMV-seronegative. The sequenced sample was PBMCs. The chain uses TRBV5-7 and TRBJ1-4; the D gene is possibly TRBD1 (6 bases). TRBV5-7 is reported as an ORF; its role is uncertain. CDR3: CASLGGGKLFF. The CDR3 DNA reads TGTGCCAGCCTGGGAGGGGGAAAACTGTTTTTT.